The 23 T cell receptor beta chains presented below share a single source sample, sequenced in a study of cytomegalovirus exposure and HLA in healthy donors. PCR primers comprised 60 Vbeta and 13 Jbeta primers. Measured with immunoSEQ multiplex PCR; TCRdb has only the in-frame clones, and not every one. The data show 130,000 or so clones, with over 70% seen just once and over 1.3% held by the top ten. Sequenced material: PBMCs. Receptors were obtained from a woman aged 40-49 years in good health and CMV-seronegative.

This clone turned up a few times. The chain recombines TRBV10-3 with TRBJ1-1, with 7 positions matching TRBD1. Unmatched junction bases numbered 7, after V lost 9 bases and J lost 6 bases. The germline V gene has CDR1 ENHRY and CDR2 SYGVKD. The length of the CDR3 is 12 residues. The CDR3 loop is CAISTGAPEAFF. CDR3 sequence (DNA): TGTGCCATAAGTACAGGGGCCCCTGAAGCTTTCTTT.

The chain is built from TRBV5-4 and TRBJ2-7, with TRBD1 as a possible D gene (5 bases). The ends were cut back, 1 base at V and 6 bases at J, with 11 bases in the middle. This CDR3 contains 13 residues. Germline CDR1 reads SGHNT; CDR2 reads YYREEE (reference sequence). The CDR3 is CASSLIDSPEQYF. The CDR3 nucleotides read TGTGCCAGCAGCTTGATCGACAGCCCCGAGCAGTACTTC.

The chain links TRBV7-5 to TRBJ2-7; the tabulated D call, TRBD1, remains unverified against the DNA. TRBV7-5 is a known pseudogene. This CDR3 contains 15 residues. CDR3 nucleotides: TGTGCCAGAATCCTCTATCGGGACAGGACCTACGAGCAGTACTTC. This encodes CARILYRDRTYEQYF.

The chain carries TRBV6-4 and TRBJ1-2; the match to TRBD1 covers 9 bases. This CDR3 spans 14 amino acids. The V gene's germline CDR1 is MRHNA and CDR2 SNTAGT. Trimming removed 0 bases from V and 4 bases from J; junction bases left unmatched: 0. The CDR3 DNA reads TGTGCCAGCAGTGACTCGGGACAGGGCTATGGCTACACCTTC. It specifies CASSDSGQGYGYTF.

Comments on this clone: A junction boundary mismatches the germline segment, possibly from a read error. The CDR3 reads CASGQEGPGGVTGELFF. Here the CDR3 DNA reads TGTGCCAGCGGCCAAGAGGGCCCCGGGGGGGTGACCGGGGAGCTGTTTTTT. The rearrangement joins TRBV4-2 to TRBJ2-2, with TRBD2 identical over 8 bases. Germline CDR1 and CDR2: LGHNA and YNFKEQ. The CDR3 spans 17 residues.

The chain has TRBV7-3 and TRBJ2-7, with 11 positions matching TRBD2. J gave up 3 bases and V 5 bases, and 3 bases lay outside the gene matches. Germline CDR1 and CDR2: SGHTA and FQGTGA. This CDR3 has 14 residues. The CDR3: CASSLAGGLYEQYF. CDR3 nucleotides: TGTGCCAGCAGCCTAGCGGGGGGACTCTACGAGCAGTACTTC.

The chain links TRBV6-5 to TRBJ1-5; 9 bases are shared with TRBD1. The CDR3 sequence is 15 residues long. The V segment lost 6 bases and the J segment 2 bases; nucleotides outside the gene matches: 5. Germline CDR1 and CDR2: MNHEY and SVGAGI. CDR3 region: CASSSQGAGNQPQHF. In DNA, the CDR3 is TGTGCCAGCAGCTCACAGGGGGCTGGCAATCAGCCCCAGCATTTT.

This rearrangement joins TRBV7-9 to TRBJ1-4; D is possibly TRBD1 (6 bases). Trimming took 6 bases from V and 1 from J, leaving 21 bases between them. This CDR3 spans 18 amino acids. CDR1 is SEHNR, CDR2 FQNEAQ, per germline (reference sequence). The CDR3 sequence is CASSPTLTGWGTNEKLFF. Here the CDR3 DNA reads TGTGCCAGCAGTCCAACGTTGACAGGTTGGGGAACTAATGAAAAACTGTTTTTT.

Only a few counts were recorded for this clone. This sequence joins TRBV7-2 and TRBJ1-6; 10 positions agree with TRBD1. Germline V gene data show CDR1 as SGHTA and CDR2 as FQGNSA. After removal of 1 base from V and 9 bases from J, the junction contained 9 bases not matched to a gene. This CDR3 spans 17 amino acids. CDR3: CASSLGGGTGVISPLHF. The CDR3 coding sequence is TGTGCCAGCAGCTTAGGGGGGGGGACAGGGGTAATTTCACCCCTCCACTTT.

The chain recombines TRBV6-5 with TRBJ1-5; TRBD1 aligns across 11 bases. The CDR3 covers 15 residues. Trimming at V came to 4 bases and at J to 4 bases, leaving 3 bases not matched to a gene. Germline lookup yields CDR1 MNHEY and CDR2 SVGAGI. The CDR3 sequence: CASSSGQGANQPQHF. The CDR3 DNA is TGTGCCAGCAGTTCTGGACAGGGGGCAAATCAGCCCCAGCATTTT.

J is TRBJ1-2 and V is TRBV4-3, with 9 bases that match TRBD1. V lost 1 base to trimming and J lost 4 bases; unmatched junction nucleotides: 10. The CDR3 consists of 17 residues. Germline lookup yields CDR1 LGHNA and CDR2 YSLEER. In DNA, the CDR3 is TGCGCCAGCAGCCAAGTTATTGCGGGACAGGGCGGCTATGGCTACACCTTC. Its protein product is CASSQVIAGQGGYGYTF.

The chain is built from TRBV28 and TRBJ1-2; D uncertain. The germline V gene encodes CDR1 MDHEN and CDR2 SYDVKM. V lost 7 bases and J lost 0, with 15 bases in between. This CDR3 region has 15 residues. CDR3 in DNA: TGTGCCAGCACCCCCCCCCTCCCTTCTAACTATGGCTACACCTTC. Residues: CASTPPLPSNYGYTF.

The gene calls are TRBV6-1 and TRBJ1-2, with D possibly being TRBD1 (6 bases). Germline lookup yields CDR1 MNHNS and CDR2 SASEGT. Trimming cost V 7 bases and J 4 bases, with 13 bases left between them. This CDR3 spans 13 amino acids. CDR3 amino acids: CASNLQGSYGYTF. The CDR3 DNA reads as TGTGCCAGCAACCTACAGGGATCCTATGGCTACACCTTC.

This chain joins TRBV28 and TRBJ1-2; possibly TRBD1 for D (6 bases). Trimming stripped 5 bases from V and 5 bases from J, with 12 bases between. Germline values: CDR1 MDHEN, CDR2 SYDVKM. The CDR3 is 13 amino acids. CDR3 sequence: CASSLQGSYGYTF. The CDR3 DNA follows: TGTGCCAGCAGTCTACAGGGTAGTTATGGCTACACCTTC.

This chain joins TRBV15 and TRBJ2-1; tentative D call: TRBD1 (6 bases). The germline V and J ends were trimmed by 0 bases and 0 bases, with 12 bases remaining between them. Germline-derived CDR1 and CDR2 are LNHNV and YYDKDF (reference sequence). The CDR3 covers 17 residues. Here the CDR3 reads CATSRDSQGYSYNEQFF. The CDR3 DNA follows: TGTGCCACCAGCAGAGATTCGCAGGGGTACTCCTACAATGAGCAGTTCTTC.

CDR3 sequence (DNA): TGCGCCAGCAGCTTGGAACAGGGGCGGGAAAAACTGTTTTTT. Translated, it gives CASSLEQGREKLFF. The chain uses TRBV5-1 and TRBJ1-4, with 7 bases identical to TRBD1. Losses at the gene ends were 0 bases for V and 8 bases for J; bases not matched to a gene: 4. The CDR3 is 14 amino acids. Per the germline V gene, CDR1 is SGHRS and CDR2 is YFSETQ.

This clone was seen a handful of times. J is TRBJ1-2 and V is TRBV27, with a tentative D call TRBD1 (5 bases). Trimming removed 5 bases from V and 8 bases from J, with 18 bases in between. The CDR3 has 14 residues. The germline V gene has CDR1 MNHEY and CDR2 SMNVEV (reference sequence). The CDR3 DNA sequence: TGTGCCAGCAGTACGAGGGGATCCCGGGAGGGCTACACCTTC. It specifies CASSTRGSREGYTF.

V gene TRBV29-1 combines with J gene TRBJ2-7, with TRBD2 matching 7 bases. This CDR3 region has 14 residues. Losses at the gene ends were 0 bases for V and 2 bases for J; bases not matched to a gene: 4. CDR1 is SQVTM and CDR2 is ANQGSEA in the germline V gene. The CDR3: CSVEESGDPYEQYF. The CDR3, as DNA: TGCAGCGTTGAAGAGAGCGGGGACCCCTACGAGCAGTACTTC.

The CDR3: CASSLRRGTSYNEQFF. The CDR3 bases are TGTGCCAGCAGCCTTAGGAGGGGCACCTCCTACAATGAGCAGTTCTTC. This chain uses TRBV5-6 with TRBJ2-1, with a weak D call TRBD2 (6 bases). V was cut by 4 bases and J by 0 bases, with 14 bases left in between. The CDR3 is 16 amino acids. In germline, CDR1 is SGHDT, CDR2 YYEEEE.

CDR3 in amino acids: CASSHPRDSYNSPLHF. The DNA of the CDR3 is TGTGCCAGCAGCCATCCGAGGGACTCCTATAATTCACCCCTCCACTTT. The gene calls are TRBV7-6 and TRBJ1-6; D remains unclear. Trimming pared 5 bases from V and 0 bases from J, leaving 11 bases between. The CDR3 has 16 residues. Looked up from germline, CDR1 is SGHVS and CDR2 is FNYEAQ.

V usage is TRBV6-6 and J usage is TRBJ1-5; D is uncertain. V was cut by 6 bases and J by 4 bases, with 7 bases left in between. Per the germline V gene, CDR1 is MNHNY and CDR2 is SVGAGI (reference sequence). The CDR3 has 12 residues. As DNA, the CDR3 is TGTGCCAGCAGCCAGACAAATCAGCCCCAGCATTTT. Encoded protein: CASSQTNQPQHF.

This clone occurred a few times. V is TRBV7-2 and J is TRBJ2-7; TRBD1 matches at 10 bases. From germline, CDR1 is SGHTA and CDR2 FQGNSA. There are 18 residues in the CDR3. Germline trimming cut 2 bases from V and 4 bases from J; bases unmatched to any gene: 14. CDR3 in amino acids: CASSLLSPGTGVFYEQYF. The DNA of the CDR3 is TGTGCCAGCAGCTTACTAAGCCCCGGGACAGGGGTATTTTACGAGCAGTACTTC. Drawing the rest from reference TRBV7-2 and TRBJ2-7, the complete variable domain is GAGVSQSPSNKVTEKGKDVELRCDPISGHTALYWYRQSLGQGLEFLIYFQGNSAPDKSGLPSDRFSAERTGGSVSTLTIQRTQQEDSAVYLCASSLLSPGTGVFYEQYFGPGTRLTVT.

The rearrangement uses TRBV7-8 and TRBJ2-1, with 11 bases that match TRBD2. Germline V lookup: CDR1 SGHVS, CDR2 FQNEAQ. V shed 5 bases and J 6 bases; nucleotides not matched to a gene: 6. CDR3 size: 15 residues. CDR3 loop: CASSPTSGRSNEQFF. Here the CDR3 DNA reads TGTGCCAGCAGCCCTACTAGCGGGAGATCCAATGAGCAGTTCTTC.